The sequence of this T cell receptor (beta chain) was determined in a study of shared clonotypes between healthy human individuals. The CDR3 covers 14 residues. The V end lost 3 bases, the J end lost 5 bases, and 13 bases lay between the germline ends. Germline V CDR1 and CDR2: SGHAT, FQDESV (reference sequence). The table came from immunoSEQ multiplex PCR; TCRdb's copy has only in-frame clones and leaves some out. Found here are about 2 million clones, roughly 94% of them singletons; the top ten hold 0.13%. Sequencing input: naive CD4+ T cells sorted from blood. Documented subset: CD45RA+ positively selected. This TCR was recovered from a man between 18 and 35 years old in good health. The J gene is TRBJ1-1, the V gene TRBV11-1; maybe TRBD1 (5 bases). CDR3 residues: CASSLRRGGTEAFF. In DNA form, the CDR3 reads TGTGCCAGCAGCTTGAGAAGGGGTGGGACTGAAGCTTTCTTT.